This TCR beta chain derives from a study of CD8 T cells in ankylosing spondylitis. Findings and limits, study-wide: Earlier authors reported some of these motif variants in reactive arthritis synovial fluid and blood. Matched ankylosing spondylitis synovial fluid reportedly contained a significantly enriched population of disease-linked clones. A TCR beta motif of about eight highly homologous variants appeared characteristic of ankylosing spondylitis blood.

Using its own MiXCR run on the 5' RACE reads, TCRdb lists one record per CDR3 protein. The sample yields more than 35,000 distinct CDR3 sequences, approximately 5.9% seen once. At least ten counts were recorded for this clonotype. Its target is not known. This receptor was obtained from a male donor with ankylosing spondylitis or in good health (not recorded which). The sample comprised blood, either unsorted or a sorted T cell fraction (not recorded which).

The CDR3 is CASSWGTGGPYEQYF. In nucleotides, the CDR3 is TGTGCCAGCAGCTGGGGGACAGGGGGCCCCTACGAGCAGTACTTC. The chain links TRBV7-2 to TRBJ2-7, with 12 bases lining up with TRBD1. Germline values: CDR1 SGHTA, CDR2 FQGNSA. Trimming at V came to 4 bases and at J to 2 bases, leaving 3 bases not matched to a gene. This CDR3 region has 15 residues.